These T cell receptor beta chains were read from a single sample in a study of blood T cell repertoires in COVID-19. Measured with immunoSEQ multiplex PCR; TCRdb has only the in-frame clones, and not every one. The sample records 150,000 to 200,000 clones, more than 75% being singletons. Sequences were obtained from peripheral blood. The receptor set was obtained from a woman between 55 and 75 years old with COVID-19, enrolled during active disease. CDR3s include the opening cysteine and the closing phenylalanine or tryptophan.

j_gene	v_gene	CDR3aa
TRBJ2-1	TRBV7-2	CASSLLWGGNYNEQFF
TRBJ1-4	TRBV27	CASRPQGAREKLFF
TRBJ1-2	TRBV6-2/TRBV6-3	CASSVLSNYGYTF
TRBJ1-2	TRBV4-2	CASSQDGGQTDYGYTF
TRBJ1-5	TRBV6-5	CASTQTGSNQPQHF
TRBJ2-3	TRBV19	CASSVVGGDTQYF
TRBJ1-2	TRBV11-2	CASSLGQNGYTF
TRBJ1-5	TRBV19	CASSTGKNSNQPQHF
TRBJ2-1	TRBV19	CASSIKSGYEQFF
TRBJ2-3	TRBV18	CASSPLAGSHDTQYF
TRBJ2-7	TRBV20-1	CSAAGSYEQYF
TRBJ1-2	TRBV10-3	CAISPTGAIGGYTF
TRBJ1-5	TRBV6-1	CASSERRLEQPQHF
TRBJ1-5	TRBV28	CASSSTGGTYQPQHF
TRBJ2-1	TRBV9	CASSVADRVGDNEQFF
TRBJ2-5	TRBV11-1	CASSPAGQETQYF
TRBJ2-2	TRBV28	CASRDGTGYTGELFF
TRBJ1-5	TRBV4-1	CASSHDRGNQPQHF
TRBJ1-3	TRBV9	CASSPLRDRSGNTIYF
TRBJ1-6	TRBV6-7	CASSYDRDNSPLHF
TRBJ1-2	TRBV6-1	CASRATTENYGYTF
TRBJ1-2	TRBV19	CASSPGQGGLYGYTF
TRBJ2-3	TRBV6-5	CASSYPGTSTDTQYF
TRBJ2-1	TRBV10-3	CAIRGGAGTGSHEQFF
TRBJ2-4	TRBV20-1	CSASPGSPNIQYF
TRBJ1-1	TRBV21-1	CASSLGDRSDTEAFF
TRBJ2-7	TRBV15	CATSSPGLAGEKGYEQYF
TRBJ1-4	TRBV2	CASSRQETNEKLFF
TRBJ1-2	TRBV28	CASRGQGVRRYTF
TRBJ2-5	TRBV2	CASSVARGDQETQYF
TRBJ2-5	TRBV4-1	CASSQEARGETQYF
TRBJ2-1	TRBV14	CASSQAGAGQGADEQFF
TRBJ1-1	TRBV5-1	CASSLSGQNTEAFF
TRBJ1-1	TRBV27	CASKRADEAFF
TRBJ2-5	TRBV19	CATTESGETQYF
TRBJ1-1	TRBV3-1/TRBV3-2	CASRNRANTEAFF
TRBJ2-5	TRBV7-2	CASSGLGQETQYF
TRBJ2-1	TRBV4-3	CASSQHRTGPNEQFF
TRBJ2-1	TRBV19	CASKVLRDSEEQFF
TRBJ2-3	TRBV7-2	CASSLGHSTDTQYF
TRBJ1-1	TRBV2	CASSVQGVVTEAFF
TRBJ2-2	TRBV6-2/TRBV6-3	CASSQTRTNTGELFF
TRBJ1-5	TRBV24-1	CAALATGNNQPQHF
TRBJ1-4	TRBV7-2	CASSLEKGRGEKLFF
TRBJ2-4	TRBV18	CASSPLTGPLAKNIQYF
TRBJ2-5	TRBV3-1/TRBV3-2	CASSQDPGGLETQYF
TRBJ1-1	TRBV3-1/TRBV3-2	CASSQMDSNTEAFF
TRBJ1-1	TRBV28	CASSLTGAARTEAFF
TRBJ2-3	TRBV5-4	CASSGSSGARHF